One TCR beta chain is described in this entry. Antigen unknown. The data derive from a study of cytomegalovirus exposure and HLA in healthy donors. Some clones are missing from TCRdb's copy, which holds only in-frame ones; the method was immunoSEQ multiplex PCR. The sample carries about 280,000 clones, roughly 88% recorded once. Study-wide findings and caveats: High specificity and sensitivity for cytomegalovirus status were reported for the classifier.

V was shortened by 6 bases and J by 4 bases, with 12 bases between the two germline ends. Germline CDR1 MNHEY, CDR2 SMNVEV (reference sequence). The CDR3 contains 14 residues. This clonotype was sampled from a young woman in good health and CMV-seronegative. Material for sequencing was PBMCs. The chain has TRBV27 and TRBJ2-2, with a tentative D call TRBD1 (5 bases). CDR3 bases: TGTGCCAGCAGCCAAGGACAAACCACCGGGGAGCTGTTTTTT. It yields the protein CASSQGQTTGELFF.